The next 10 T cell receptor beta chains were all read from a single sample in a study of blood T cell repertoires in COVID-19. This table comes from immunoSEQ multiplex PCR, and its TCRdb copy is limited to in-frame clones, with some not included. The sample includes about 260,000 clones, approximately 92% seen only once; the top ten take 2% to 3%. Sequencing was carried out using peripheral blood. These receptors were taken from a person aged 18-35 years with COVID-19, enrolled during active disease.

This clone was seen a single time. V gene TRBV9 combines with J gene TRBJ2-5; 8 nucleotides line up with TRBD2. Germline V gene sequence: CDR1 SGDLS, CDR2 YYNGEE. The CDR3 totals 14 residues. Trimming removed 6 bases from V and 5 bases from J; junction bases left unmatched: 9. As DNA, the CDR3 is TGTGCCAGCACCGCTCCGACTAGCGAGGAGACCCAGTACTTC. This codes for CASTAPTSEETQYF.

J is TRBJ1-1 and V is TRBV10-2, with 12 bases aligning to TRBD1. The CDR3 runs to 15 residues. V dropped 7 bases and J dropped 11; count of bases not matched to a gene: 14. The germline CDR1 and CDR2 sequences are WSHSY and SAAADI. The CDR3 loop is CASTLPGQGAHWAFF. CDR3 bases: TGCGCCAGCACCTTACCGGGACAGGGGGCGCATTGGGCTTTCTTT.

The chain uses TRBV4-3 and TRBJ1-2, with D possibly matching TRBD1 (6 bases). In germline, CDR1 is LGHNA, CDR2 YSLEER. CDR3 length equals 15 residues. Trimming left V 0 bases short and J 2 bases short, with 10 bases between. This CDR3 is CASSQDPGTNYGYTF. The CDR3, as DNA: TGCGCCAGCAGCCAAGACCCCGGGACAAACTATGGCTACACCTTC.

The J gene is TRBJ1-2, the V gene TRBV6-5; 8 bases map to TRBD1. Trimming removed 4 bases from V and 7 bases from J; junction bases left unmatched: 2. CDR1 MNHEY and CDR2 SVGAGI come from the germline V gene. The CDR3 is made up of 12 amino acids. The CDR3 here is CASSSGGGGYTF. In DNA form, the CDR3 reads TGTGCCAGCAGTTCAGGGGGCGGTGGCTACACCTTC.

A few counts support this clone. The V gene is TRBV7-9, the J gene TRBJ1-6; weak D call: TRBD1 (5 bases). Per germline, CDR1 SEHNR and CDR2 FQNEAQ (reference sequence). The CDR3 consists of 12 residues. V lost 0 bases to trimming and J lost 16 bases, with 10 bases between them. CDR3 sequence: CASSLAGGGLHF. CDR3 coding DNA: TGTGCCAGCAGCTTAGCCGGGGGGGGACTCCACTTT.

CDR3 DNA: TGCGCCAGCAGCTTGGCCCCCGGGAGGGTACAGGAGCAGTTCTTC. It encodes CASSLAPGRVQEQFF. The chain is built from TRBV5-1 and TRBJ2-1; 8 nucleotides match TRBD2. CDR3 length: 15 residues. CDR1 is SGHRS and CDR2 is YFSETQ in the germline V gene. V trimming: 0 bases; J trimming: 10 bases; junction bases outside the gene matches: 9.

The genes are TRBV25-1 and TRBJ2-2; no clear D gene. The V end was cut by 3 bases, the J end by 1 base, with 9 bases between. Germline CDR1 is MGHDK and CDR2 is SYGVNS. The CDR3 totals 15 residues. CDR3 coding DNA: TGTGCCAGCAGTGACAACAGATTGAACACCGGGGAGCTGTTTTTT. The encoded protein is CASSDNRLNTGELFF.

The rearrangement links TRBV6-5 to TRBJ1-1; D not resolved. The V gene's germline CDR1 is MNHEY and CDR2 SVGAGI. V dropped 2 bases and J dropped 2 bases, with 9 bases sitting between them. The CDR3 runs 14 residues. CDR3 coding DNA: TGTGCCAGCAGTTACGCGAGTGTTAACACTGAAGCTTTCTTT. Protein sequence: CASSYASVNTEAFF.

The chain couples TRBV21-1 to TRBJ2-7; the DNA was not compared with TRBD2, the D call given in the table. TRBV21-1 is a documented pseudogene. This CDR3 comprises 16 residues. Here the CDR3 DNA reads TGTGCCAGCAGCAAAGTCCCTAGCGGGCACTCCTACGAGCAGTACTTC. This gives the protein CASSKVPSGHSYEQYF.

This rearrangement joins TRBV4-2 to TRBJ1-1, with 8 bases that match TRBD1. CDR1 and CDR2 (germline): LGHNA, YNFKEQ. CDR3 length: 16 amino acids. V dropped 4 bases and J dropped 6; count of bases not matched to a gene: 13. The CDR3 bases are TGTGCCAGCAGCCCCCAAACAGGGGGATCGATTCCTGAAGCTTTCTTT. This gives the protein CASSPQTGGSIPEAFF.